This T cell receptor (beta chain) is drawn from a study of cytomegalovirus exposure and HLA in healthy donors. The sample holds a few counts of this clone. The antigen is undetermined. Study-wide results and limits: TCR beta chain V- and J-gene trimming was linked, in a later analysis, to a missense variant in DCLRE1C.

PCR was performed using 60 Vbeta and 13 Jbeta primers. Method: immunoSEQ multiplex PCR; TCRdb's copy keeps in-frame clones and lacks some. The data show roughly 180,000 clones, 9.5% seen once. There are 14 residues in the CDR3. CDR1 and CDR2 from the germline V gene are SGHRS and YFSETQ. With 4 bases removed from V and 6 bases from J, the gap between germline ends came to 15 bases. This TCR came from a woman in her twenties or thirties in good health and CMV-seropositive. Sequenced: PBMCs. The chain is built from TRBV5-1 and TRBJ2-3; TRBD2 is a possible D gene (6 bases). CDR3 in amino acids: CASSPLSGRDTQYF. The CDR3 DNA follows: TGCGCCAGCAGCCCTCTTAGCGGTAGGGATACGCAGTATTTT.